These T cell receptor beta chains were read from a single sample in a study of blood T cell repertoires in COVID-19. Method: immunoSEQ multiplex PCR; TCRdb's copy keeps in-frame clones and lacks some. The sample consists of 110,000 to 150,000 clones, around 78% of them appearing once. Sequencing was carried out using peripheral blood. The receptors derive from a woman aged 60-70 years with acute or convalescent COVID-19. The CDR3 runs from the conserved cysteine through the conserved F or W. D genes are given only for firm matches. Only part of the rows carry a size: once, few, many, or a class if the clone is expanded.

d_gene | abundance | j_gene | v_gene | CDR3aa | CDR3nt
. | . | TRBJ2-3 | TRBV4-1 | CASSPLEDYTDTQYF | TGCGCCAGCAGCCCGTTGGAGGATTACACAGATACGCAGTATTTT
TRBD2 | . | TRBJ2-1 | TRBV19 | CASKLGTSGYNEQFF | TGTGCCAGCAAACTGGGGACTAGCGGTTACAATGAGCAGTTCTTC
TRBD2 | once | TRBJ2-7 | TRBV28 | CASSLTSGTTYEQYF | TGTGCCAGCAGTTTAACTAGCGGGACTACCTACGAGCAGTACTTC
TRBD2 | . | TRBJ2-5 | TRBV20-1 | CSASEAGGIQETQYF | TGCAGTGCTAGTGAGGCGGGGGGGATTCAAGAGACCCAGTACTTC
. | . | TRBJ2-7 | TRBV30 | CAWSVGFDEQYF | TGTGCCTGGAGTGTCGGTTTCGACGAGCAGTACTTC
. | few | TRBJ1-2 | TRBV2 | CASIDSGYGYTF | TGTGCCAGCATAGACTCGGGCTATGGCTACACCTTC
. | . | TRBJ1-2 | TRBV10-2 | CASSEDRRGYTF | TGCGCCAGCAGTGAGGACCGGCGGGGCTACACCTTC
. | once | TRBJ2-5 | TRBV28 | CAGSQGVFGETQYF | TGTGCCGGTTCACAGGGCGTATTCGGGGAGACCCAGTACTTC
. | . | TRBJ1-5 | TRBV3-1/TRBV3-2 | CASSQEGVQPQHF | TGTGCCAGCAGCCAAGAAGGGGTTCAGCCCCAGCATTTT
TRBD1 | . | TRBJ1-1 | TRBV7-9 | CASSDYRGSTEAFF | TGTGCCAGCAGCGACTACAGGGGGAGCACTGAAGCTTTCTTT
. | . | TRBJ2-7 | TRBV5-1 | CASSLDRFLYEQYF | TGCGCCAGCAGCTTGGACAGGTTTCTCTACGAGCAGTACTTC
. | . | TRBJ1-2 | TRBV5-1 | CASSLEGRGDYGYTF | TGCGCCAGCAGCTTGGAAGGCAGGGGCGACTATGGCTACACCTTC
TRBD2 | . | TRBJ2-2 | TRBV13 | CASSPTGTSATGELFF | TGTGCCAGCAGCCCCACCGGGACTAGCGCGACCGGGGAGCTGTTTTTT
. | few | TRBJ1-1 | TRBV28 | CASSFIGGSVEAFF | TGTGCCAGCAGTTTTATCGGAGGCTCAGTTGAAGCTTTCTTT
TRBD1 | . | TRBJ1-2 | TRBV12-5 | CASGLGIGGGWGTNYGYTF | TGTGCTAGTGGTTTGGGCATAGGAGGGGGCTGGGGTACTAACTATGGCTACACCTTC
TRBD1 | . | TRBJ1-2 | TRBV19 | CASSIPTGGSHYGYTF | TGTGCCAGTAGTATCCCGACAGGGGGCTCTCACTATGGCTACACCTTC
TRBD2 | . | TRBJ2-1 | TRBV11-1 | CASSSARGSGYNEQFF | TGTGCCAGCAGCTCCGCCCGCGGGAGTGGCTACAATGAGCAGTTCTTC
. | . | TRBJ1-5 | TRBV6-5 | CASKPRIADNQPQHF | TGTGCCAGCAAGCCTCGAATTGCGGACAATCAGCCCCAGCATTTT
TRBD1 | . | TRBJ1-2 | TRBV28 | CATRGPANYGYTF | TGTGCCACTAGGGGGCCAGCTAACTATGGCTACACCTTC
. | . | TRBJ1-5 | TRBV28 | CASSLGQFNQPQHF | TGTGCCAGCAGCCTAGGACAGTTCAATCAGCCCCAGCATTTT
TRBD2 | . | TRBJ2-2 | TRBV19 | CATRLAATTGELFF | TGTGCCACTCGACTAGCTGCAACAACCGGGGAGCTGTTTTTT
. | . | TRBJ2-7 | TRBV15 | CATSRAGPYEQYF | TGTGCCACCAGCAGAGCAGGCCCCTACGAGCAGTACTTC
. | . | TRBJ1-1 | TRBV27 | CASSPLRNTEAFF | TGTGCCAGCAGTCCACTAAGGAACACTGAAGCTTTCTTT
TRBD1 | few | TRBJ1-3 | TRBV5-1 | CASSGTGGRSGNTIYF | TGCGCCAGCAGCGGGACAGGGGGCCGATCTGGAAACACCATATATTTT
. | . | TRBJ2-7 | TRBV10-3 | CAISESRQTYEQYF | TGTGCCATCAGTGAGTCGAGACAGACCTACGAGCAGTACTTC
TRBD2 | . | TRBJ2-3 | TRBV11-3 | CASSLAGGRTDTQYF | TGTGCCAGCAGCTTAGCGGGAGGAAGGACAGATACGCAGTATTTT
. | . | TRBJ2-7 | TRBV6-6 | CASCYSELTEQYF | TGTGCCAGCTGTTATTCGGAGTTGACCGAGCAGTACTTC
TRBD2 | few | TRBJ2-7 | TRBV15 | CATSRDRRLAGGGYEQYF | TGTGCCACCAGCAGAGATCGTAGGCTAGCGGGAGGTGGGTACGAGCAGTACTTC
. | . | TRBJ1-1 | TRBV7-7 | CAISPQVANTEAFF | TGTGCTATATCACCCCAGGTGGCGAACACTGAAGCTTTCTTT
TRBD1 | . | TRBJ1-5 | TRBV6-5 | CASSSRTGPGNQPQHF | TGTGCCAGCAGTTCCAGGACAGGGCCAGGCAATCAGCCCCAGCATTTT
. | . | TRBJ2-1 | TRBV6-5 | CASSYSDLAEGEQFF | TGTGCCAGCAGTTACTCCGACTTGGCCGAGGGTGAGCAGTTCTTC
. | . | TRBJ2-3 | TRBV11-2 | CASSLPKDSFTDTQYF | TGTGCCAGCAGCCTTCCAAAGGACAGCTTCACAGATACGCAGTATTTT
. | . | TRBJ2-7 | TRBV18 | CASSILPTYSYEQYF | TGTGCCAGCTCAATACTACCAACCTACTCCTACGAGCAGTACTTC
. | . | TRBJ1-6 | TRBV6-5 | CASSYDSNSPLHF | TGTGCCAGCAGTTACGACAGCAATTCACCCCTCCACTTT
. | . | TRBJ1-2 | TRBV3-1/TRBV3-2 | CASSQTGSYGYTF | TGTGCCAGCAGCCAAACTGGGAGCTATGGCTACACCTTC
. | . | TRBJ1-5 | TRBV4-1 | CASSQDRQVLDQPQHF | TGCGCCAGCAGCCAAGATCGGCAGGTGTTGGATCAGCCCCAGCATTTT
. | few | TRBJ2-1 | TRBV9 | CASSVGSSALNEQFF | TGTGCCAGCAGCGTAGGGTCCAGCGCCCTCAATGAGCAGTTCTTC
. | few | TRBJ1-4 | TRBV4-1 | CASSQDRGRGEKLFF | TGCGCCAGCAGCCAAGACCGGGGTAGAGGGGAAAAACTGTTTTTT
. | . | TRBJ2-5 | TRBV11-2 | CASSFSGFSQETQYF | TGTGCCAGCAGCTTCTCGGGGTTCAGCCAAGAGACCCAGTACTTC
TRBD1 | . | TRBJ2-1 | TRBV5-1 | CASSTGQGGEQFF | TGCGCCAGCAGCACGGGACAGGGAGGTGAGCAGTTCTTC
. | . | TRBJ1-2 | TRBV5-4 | CASSVPRGLDGYTF | TGTGCCAGCAGCGTCCCCCGGGGGTTGGATGGCTACACCTTC
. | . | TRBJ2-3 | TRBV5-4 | CASSFSGGGTDTQYF | TGTGCCAGCAGCTTCAGCGGAGGCGGCACAGATACGCAGTATTTT
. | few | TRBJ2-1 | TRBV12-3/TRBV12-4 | CASSLGGNEQFF | TGTGCCAGCAGTTTGGGAGGAAATGAGCAGTTCTTC
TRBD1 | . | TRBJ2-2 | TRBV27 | CASSYRGLELFF | TGTGCCAGCAGTTACAGGGGTTTGGAGCTGTTTTTT
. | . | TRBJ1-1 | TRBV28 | CASSFPAIHPSRETEAFF | TGTGCCAGCAGTTTCCCTGCAATTCATCCCAGCAGGGAAACTGAAGCTTTCTTT
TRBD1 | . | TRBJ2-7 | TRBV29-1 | CSVDLTGQNEQYF | TGCAGCGTTGACTTGACAGGGCAGAACGAGCAGTACTTC
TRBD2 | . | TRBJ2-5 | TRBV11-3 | CASSRRASGKQETQYF | TGTGCCAGCAGCCGCCGGGCTAGCGGGAAACAAGAGACCCAGTACTTC
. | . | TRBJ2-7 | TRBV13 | CASSLGSREQYF | TGTGCCAGCAGCTTAGGATCGAGGGAGCAGTACTTC
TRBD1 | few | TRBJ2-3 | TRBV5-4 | CASSLDRGAVDTQYF | TGTGCCAGCAGCTTGGACAGGGGCGCAGTAGATACGCAGTATTTT
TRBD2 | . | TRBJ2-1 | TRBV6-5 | CASSYTGGRFHEQFF | TGTGCCAGCAGTTACACGGGAGGGAGGTTCCACGAGCAGTTCTTC
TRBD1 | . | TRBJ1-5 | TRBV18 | CASSKTGTGSYSNQPQHF | TGTGCCAGCTCAAAAACCGGGACAGGCTCGTATAGCAATCAGCCCCAGCATTTT
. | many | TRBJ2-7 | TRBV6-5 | CALGGGGPYEQYF | TGTGCCCTCGGAGGGGGGGGACCCTACGAGCAGTACTTC
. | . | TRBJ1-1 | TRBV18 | CASSPPLGSNTEAFF | TGTGCCAGCTCACCACCACTAGGGTCGAACACTGAAGCTTTCTTT
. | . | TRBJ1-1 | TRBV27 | CASSTTSGRADTEAFF | TGTGCCAGCAGTACAACCTCCGGCAGGGCGGACACTGAAGCTTTCTTT
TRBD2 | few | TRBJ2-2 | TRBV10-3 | CAISESQGLAGAGELFF | TGTGCCATCAGTGAGTCGCAGGGACTAGCGGGAGCCGGGGAGCTGTTTTTT
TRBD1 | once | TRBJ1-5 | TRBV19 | CASSTTWDSVGPQHF | TGTGCCAGTAGTACAACCTGGGACAGTGTCGGGCCCCAGCATTTT
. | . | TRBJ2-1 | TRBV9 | CASSVTAGPSSYNEQFF | TGTGCCAGCAGCGTAACGGCGGGACCCTCCTCCTACAATGAGCAGTTCTTC